A selection of T cell receptor beta chains follows, all from one sample in a study of radiation and T cells in renal cell carcinoma. Sequenced by immunoSEQ multiplex PCR; TCRdb stores in-frame clones only, minus some. Among around 60,000 clones listed, 70% to 80% were seen once. This material consisted of blood, taken from a patient whose treatment included radiotherapy and nephrectomy. Every receptor here comes from a man between 60 and 75 years old with renal cell carcinoma. The CDR3 runs from the conserved cysteine through the conserved F or W. The order of the fields is V gene, D gene, clone size, J gene, CDR3 protein, CDR3 DNA. D genes are given only for firm matches. Part of the rows lack a size; the others show once, few, many or a class for expanded clones.

>TRBV21-1|-|-|TRBJ2-6
CASSKLPGANVLTF
TGTGCCAGCAGCAAACTCCCTGGGGCCAACGTCCTGACTTTC
>TRBV5-4|-|-|TRBJ1-4
CASSLEPATNEKLFF
TGTGCCAGCAGCTTGGAACCCGCAACTAATGAAAAACTGTTTTTT
>TRBV30|-|-|TRBJ1-3
CAWRADSRIGNTIYF
TGTGCCTGGAGGGCGGACAGCCGGATTGGAAACACCATATATTTT
>TRBV4-2|TRBD1|few|TRBJ1-1
CASSQDKTGGTEAFF
TGTGCCAGCAGCCAAGATAAGACAGGGGGCACTGAAGCTTTCTTT
>TRBV9|-|-|TRBJ2-1
CASSVGGEEQFF
TGTGCCAGCAGCGTAGGGGGAGAGGAGCAGTTCTTC
>TRBV11-3|-|-|TRBJ2-1
CASSSHERLNNEQFF
TGTGCCAGCAGCTCCCACGAGCGTCTAAACAATGAGCAGTTCTTC
>TRBV5-6|TRBD2|few|TRBJ2-2
CASSGGLAGVRTGELFF
TGTGCCAGCAGCGGTGGACTAGCGGGGGTTCGAACCGGGGAGCTGTTTTTT
>TRBV11-3|-|-|TRBJ1-2
CASSLREFDGYTF
TGTGCCAGCAGCTTACGGGAATTCGACGGCTACACCTTC
>TRBV9|TRBD1|once|TRBJ1-4
CASSGQGGTNEKLFF
TGTGCCAGCAGCGGACAGGGAGGCACTAATGAAAAACTGTTTTTT
>TRBV10-1|-|few|TRBJ1-1
CASSKDVGRDAFF
TGCGCCAGCAGTAAGGATGTGGGCAGGGACGCTTTCTTT
>TRBV5-1|TRBD1|-|TRBJ2-7
CASSLTGTGAHEQYF
TGCGCCAGCTCATTGACCGGGACAGGCGCGCACGAGCAGTACTTC
>TRBV7-2|TRBD2|-|TRBJ2-7
CASRRGGGYEQYF
TGTGCCAGCAGACGGGGGGGCGGCTACGAGCAGTACTTC
>TRBV4-1|TRBD2|-|TRBJ2-3
CASSQEWLAGSDTQYF
TGCGCCAGCAGCCAAGAATGGCTAGCGGGGAGTGATACGCAGTATTTT
>TRBV9|TRBD2|few|TRBJ2-2
CASSVDGRATGELFF
TGTGCCAGCAGCGTAGACGGGAGGGCCACCGGGGAGCTGTTTTTT
>TRBV5-1|-|-|TRBJ1-1
CASSLTQTLNTEAFF
TGCGCCAGCAGCTTGACTCAGACACTAAACACTGAAGCTTTCTTT
>TRBV20-1|-|few|TRBJ2-3
CSATDMDTQYF
TGCAGTGCAACAGACATGGATACGCAGTATTTT
>TRBV4-3|TRBD2|-|TRBJ2-1
CASSQGSAGENEQFF
TGCGCCAGCAGCCAAGGCAGCGCGGGGGAAAATGAGCAGTTCTTC
>TRBV30|TRBD1|-|TRBJ1-3
CAWGRQGTGNTIYF
TGTGCCTGGGGCCGACAGGGGACGGGAAACACCATATATTTT
>TRBV7-9|-|-|TRBJ2-2
CASSLETPPYTGELFF
TGTGCCAGCAGCTTAGAAACCCCCCCGTACACCGGGGAGCTGTTTTTT
>TRBV4-3|-|-|TRBJ1-2
CASSQDVTRSSIGGYTF
TGCGCCAGCAGCCAAGACGTAACCAGATCCTCTATAGGCGGCTACACCTTC
>TRBV5-1|TRBD1|-|TRBJ1-2
CASSLRGQGADGYTF
TGCGCCAGCAGCTTGAGGGGACAGGGGGCGGATGGCTACACCTTC
>TRBV11-2|TRBD1|-|TRBJ2-2
CASSLAAGGNTGELFF
TGTGCCAGCAGCTTAGCTGCAGGGGGGAACACCGGGGAGCTGTTTTTT
>TRBV7-8|-|-|TRBJ2-7
CASSLYGFYEQYF
TGTGCCAGCAGCTTATACGGGTTCTACGAGCAGTACTTC
>TRBV10-2|TRBD1|-|TRBJ2-1
CASTVRDRGGNEQFF
TGCGCCAGCACCGTCCGGGACAGGGGGGGCAATGAGCAGTTCTTC
>TRBV7-6|-|-|TRBJ2-1
CASSMGAWINEQFF
TGTGCCAGCAGCATGGGGGCTTGGATCAATGAGCAGTTCTTC
>TRBV14|-|-|TRBJ2-1
CASSLSYWTNNEQFF
TGTGCCAGCAGCCTAAGCTACTGGACAAACAATGAGCAGTTCTTC
>TRBV9|-|-|TRBJ2-2
CASSVGQADTGELFF
TGTGCCAGCAGCGTAGGTCAGGCTGACACCGGGGAGCTGTTTTTT
>TRBV12-5|-|few|TRBJ1-1
CASGLVRWSYGIDERTEAFF
TGTGCTAGTGGTTTGGTACGGTGGAGTTATGGAATCGATGAGCGCACTGAAGCTTTCTTT
>TRBV6-1|-|-|TRBJ1-1
CASSEMAGMNTEAFF
TGTGCCAGCAGTGAAATGGCGGGAATGAACACTGAAGCTTTCTTT
>TRBV5-5|-|-|TRBJ1-5
CASSLDSNQPQHF
TGTGCCAGCAGCTTGGACAGTAATCAGCCCCAGCATTTT
>TRBV9|TRBD1|-|TRBJ1-1
CASSAQGMNTEAFF
TGTGCCAGCAGCGCACAGGGGATGAACACTGAAGCTTTCTTT
>TRBV5-1|-|once|TRBJ2-5
CASSLKHGPAETQYF
TGCGCCAGCAGCCTTAAACATGGACCCGCGGAGACCCAGTACTTC
>TRBV5-1|TRBD1|few|TRBJ1-1
CASRYGDREGRAEAFF
TGCGCCAGCAGATACGGCGACAGGGAAGGTAGGGCTGAAGCTTTCTTT
>TRBV10-1|TRBD2|-|TRBJ2-2
CASSPGGTSRTGELFF
TGCGCCAGCAGCCCAGGCGGGACTAGCAGGACCGGGGAGCTGTTTTTT
>TRBV7-9|-|-|TRBJ2-7
CASSLAELQYF
TGTGCCAGCAGCTTAGCGGAGCTCCAGTACTTC
>TRBV18|-|-|TRBJ1-5
CASSPAGNQPQHF
TGTGCCAGCTCACCGGCCGGGAATCAGCCCCAGCATTTT
>TRBV2|-|few|TRBJ1-1
CASSGSRQGLNTEAFF
TGTGCCAGCAGTGGGTCCCGGCAGGGGCTGAACACTGAAGCTTTCTTT